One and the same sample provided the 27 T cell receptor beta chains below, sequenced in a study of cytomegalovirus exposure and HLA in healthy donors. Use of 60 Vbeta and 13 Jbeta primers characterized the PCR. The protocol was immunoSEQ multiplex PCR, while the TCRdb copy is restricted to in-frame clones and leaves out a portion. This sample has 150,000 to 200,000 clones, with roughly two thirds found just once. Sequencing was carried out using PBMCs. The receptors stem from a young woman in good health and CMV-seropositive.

The CDR3 DNA sequence: TGTGCCAGCAGTCTGCTAGCGAGCACAGATACGCAGTATTTT. Protein product: CASSLLASTDTQYF. The chain employs TRBV25-1 and TRBJ2-3, with D possibly matching TRBD2 (6 bases). The CDR3 is 14 residues long. Trimming removed 5 bases at V and 0 bases at J, with 9 bases between. Germline CDR1 MGHDK, CDR2 SYGVNS.

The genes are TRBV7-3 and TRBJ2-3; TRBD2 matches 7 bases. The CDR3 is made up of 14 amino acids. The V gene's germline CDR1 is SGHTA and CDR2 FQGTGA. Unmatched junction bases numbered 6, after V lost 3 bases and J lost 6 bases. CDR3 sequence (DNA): TGTGCCAGCAGCTTCGGGGGGACGCATGATACGCAGTATTTT. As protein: CASSFGGTHDTQYF.

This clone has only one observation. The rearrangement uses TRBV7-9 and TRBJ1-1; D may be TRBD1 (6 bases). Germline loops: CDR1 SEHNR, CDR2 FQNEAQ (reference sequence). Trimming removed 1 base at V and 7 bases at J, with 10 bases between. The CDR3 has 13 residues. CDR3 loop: CASSLGTTGEAFF. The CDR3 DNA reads TGTGCCAGCAGCTTAGGTACGACAGGTGAAGCTTTCTTT.

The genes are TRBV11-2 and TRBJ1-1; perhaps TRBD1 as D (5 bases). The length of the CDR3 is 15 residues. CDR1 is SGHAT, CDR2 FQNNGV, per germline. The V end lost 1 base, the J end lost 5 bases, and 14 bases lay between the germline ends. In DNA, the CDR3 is TGTGCCAGCAGCTTAGTATGGGCAGGGCGGACTGAAGCTTTCTTT. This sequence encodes CASSLVWAGRTEAFF.

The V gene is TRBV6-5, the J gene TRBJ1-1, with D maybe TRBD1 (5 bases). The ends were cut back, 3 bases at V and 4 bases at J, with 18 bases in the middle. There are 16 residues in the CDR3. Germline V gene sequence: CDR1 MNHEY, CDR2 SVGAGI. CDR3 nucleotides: TGTGCCAGCAGTTATCGACTTACAGGTTCCTTCACTGAAGCTTTCTTT. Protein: CASSYRLTGSFTEAFF.

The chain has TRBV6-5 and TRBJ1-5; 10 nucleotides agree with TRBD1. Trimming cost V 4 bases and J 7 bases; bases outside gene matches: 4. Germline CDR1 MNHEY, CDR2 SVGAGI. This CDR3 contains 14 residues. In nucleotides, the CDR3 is TGTGCCAGCAGTTGGGGGACAGGGGCCCAGCCCCAGCATTTT. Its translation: CASSWGTGAQPQHF.

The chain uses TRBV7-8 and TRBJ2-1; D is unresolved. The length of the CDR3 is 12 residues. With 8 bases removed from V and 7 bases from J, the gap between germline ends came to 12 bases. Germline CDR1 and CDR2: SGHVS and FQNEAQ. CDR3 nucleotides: TGTGCCAGCGGCTCTTCCGTGAATGAGCAGTTCTTC. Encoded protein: CASGSSVNEQFF. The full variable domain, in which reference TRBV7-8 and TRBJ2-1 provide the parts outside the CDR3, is GAGVSQSPRYKVAKRGQDVALRCDPISGHVSLFWYQQALGQGPEFLTYFQNEAQLDKSGLPSDRFFAERPEGSVSTLKIQRTQQEDSAVYLCASGSSVNEQFFGPGTRLTVL.

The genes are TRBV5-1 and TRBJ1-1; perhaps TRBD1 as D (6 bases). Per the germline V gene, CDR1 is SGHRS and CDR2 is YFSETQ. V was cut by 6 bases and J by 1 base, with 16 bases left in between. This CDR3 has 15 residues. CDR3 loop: CASTSQTGSNTEAFF. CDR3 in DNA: TGCGCCAGCACCTCTCAGACAGGTTCGAACACTGAAGCTTTCTTT.

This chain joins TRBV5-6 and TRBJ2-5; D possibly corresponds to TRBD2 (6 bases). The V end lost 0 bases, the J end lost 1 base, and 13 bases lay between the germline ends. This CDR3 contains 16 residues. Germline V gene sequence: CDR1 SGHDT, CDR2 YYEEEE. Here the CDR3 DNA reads TGTGCCAGCAGCTTGGCGGGAGTGGGGAGCCAAGAGACCCAGTACTTC. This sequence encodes CASSLAGVGSQETQYF.

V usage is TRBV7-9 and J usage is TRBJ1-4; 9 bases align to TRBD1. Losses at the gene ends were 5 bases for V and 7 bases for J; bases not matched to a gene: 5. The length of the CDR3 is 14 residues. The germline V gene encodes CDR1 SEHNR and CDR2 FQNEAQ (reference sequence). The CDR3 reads CASSPRDRVEKLFF. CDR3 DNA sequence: TGTGCCAGCAGCCCTAGGGACAGGGTTGAAAAACTGTTTTTT.

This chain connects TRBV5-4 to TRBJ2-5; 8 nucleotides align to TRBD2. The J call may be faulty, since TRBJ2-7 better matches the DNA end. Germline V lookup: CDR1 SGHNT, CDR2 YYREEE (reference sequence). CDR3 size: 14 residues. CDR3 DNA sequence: TGTGCCAGCAGCTTCGGGGGGGTAGGCTACGAGCAGTACTTC. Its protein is CASSFGGVGYEQYF.

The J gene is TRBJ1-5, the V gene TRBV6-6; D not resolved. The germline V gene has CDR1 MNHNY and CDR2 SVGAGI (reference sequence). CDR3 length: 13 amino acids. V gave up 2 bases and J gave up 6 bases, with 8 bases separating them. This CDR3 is CASSYDGGQPQHF. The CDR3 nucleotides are TGTGCCAGCAGTTACGACGGCGGTCAGCCCCAGCATTTT.

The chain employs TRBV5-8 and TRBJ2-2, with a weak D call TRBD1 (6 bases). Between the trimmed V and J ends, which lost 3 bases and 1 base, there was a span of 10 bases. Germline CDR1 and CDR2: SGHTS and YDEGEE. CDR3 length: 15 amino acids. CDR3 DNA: TGTGCCAGCAGCTCGTGGGGACAGAACACCGGGGAGCTGTTTTTT. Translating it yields CASSSWGQNTGELFF.

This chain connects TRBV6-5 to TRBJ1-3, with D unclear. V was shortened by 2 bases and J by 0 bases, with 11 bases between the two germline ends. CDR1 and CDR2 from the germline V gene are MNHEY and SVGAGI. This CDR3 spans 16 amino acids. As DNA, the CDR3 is TGTGCCAGCAGTTACGGTCCGGGATACTCTGGAAACACCATATATTTT. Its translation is CASSYGPGYSGNTIYF.

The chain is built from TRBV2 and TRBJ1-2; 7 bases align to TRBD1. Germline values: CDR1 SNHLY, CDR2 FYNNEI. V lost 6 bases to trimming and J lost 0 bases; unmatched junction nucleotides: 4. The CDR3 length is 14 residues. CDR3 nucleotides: TGTGCCAGCAGCGGGGACAGAGCTAACTATGGCTACACCTTC. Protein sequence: CASSGDRANYGYTF.

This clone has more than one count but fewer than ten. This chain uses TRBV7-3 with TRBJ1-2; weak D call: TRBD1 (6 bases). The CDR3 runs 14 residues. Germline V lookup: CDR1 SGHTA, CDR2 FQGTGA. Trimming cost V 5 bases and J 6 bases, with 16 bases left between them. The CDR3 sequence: CASSPAGGGDGYTF. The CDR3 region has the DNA TGTGCCAGCAGCCCCGCCGGGGGGGGCGATGGCTACACCTTC.

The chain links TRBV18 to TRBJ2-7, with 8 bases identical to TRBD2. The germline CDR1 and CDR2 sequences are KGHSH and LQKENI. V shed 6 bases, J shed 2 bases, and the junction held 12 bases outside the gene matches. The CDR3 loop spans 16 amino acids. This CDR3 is CASSRDLAGLAYEQYF. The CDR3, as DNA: TGTGCCAGCTCCCGAGATCTAGCGGGCTTGGCCTACGAGCAGTACTTC.

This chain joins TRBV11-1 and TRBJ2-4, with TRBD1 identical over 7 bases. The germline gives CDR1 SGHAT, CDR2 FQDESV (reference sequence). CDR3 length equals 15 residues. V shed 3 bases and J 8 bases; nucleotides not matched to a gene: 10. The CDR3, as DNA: TGTGCCAGCAGCTTGACAGGGTTCTCAGGGGACATTCAGTACTTC. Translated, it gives CASSLTGFSGDIQYF.

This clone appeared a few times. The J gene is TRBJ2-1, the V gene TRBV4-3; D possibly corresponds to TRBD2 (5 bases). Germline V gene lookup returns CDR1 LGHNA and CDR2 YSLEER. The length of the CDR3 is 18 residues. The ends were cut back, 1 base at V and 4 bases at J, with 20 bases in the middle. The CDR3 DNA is TGCGCCAGCAGCCAAGGTAGGCCAGGACTGAGCTCGTACAATGAGCAGTTCTTC. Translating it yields CASSQGRPGLSSYNEQFF.

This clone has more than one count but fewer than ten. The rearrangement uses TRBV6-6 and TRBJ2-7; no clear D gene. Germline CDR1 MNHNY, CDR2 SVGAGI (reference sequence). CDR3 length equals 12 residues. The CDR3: CAPEPTPYEQYF. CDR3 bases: TGTGCTCCCGAGCCCACCCCCTACGAGCAGTACTTC.

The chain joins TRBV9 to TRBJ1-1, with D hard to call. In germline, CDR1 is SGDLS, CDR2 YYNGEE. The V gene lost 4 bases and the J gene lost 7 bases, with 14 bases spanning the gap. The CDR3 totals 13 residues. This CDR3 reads CASSLAEGGEAFF. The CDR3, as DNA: TGTGCCAGCAGCCTGGCGGAGGGAGGTGAAGCTTTCTTT. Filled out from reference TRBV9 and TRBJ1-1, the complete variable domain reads DSGVTQTPKHLITATGQRVTLRCSPRSGDLSVYWYQQSLDQGLQFLIQYYNGEERAKGNILERFSAQQFPDLHSELNLSSLELGDSALYFCASSLAEGGEAFFGQGTRLTVV.

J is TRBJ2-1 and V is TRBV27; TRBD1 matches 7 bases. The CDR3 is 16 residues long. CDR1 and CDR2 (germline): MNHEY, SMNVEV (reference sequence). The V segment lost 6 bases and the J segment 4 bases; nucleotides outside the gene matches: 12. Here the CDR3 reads CASSSSYGTAYNEQFF. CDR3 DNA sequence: TGTGCCAGCAGCTCCTCCTACGGGACAGCATACAATGAGCAGTTCTTC.

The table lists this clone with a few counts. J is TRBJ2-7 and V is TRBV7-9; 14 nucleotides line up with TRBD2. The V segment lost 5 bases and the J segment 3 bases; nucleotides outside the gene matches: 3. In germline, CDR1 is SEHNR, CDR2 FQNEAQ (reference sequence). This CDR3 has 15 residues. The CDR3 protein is CASSGGTSGGYEQYF. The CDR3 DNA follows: TGTGCCAGCAGCGGGGGGACTAGCGGGGGCTACGAGCAGTACTTC.

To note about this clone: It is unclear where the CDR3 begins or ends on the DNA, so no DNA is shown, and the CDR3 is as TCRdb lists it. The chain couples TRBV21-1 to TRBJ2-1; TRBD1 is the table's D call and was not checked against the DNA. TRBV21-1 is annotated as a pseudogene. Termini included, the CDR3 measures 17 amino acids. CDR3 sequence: CASSKGWGQGADNEQFF.

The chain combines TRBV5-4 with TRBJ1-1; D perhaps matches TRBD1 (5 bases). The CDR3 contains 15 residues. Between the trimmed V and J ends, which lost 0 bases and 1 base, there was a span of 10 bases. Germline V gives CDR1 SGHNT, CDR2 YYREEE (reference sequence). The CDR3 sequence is CASSLVGGANTEAFF. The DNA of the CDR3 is TGTGCCAGCAGCTTGGTAGGCGGGGCGAACACTGAAGCTTTCTTT.

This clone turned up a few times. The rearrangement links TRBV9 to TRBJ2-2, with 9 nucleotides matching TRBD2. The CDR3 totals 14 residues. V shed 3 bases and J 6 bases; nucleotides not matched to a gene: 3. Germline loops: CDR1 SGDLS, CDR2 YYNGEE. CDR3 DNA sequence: TGTGCCAGCAGCGAAGGACTAGCGTCCGGGGAGCTGTTTTTT. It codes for CASSEGLASGELFF.

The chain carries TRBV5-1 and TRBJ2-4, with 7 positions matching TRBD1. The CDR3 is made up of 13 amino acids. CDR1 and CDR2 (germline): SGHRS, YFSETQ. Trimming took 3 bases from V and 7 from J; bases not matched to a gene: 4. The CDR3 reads CASSSRDSNIQYF. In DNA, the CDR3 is TGCGCCAGCAGCTCACGGGACAGTAACATTCAGTACTTC.